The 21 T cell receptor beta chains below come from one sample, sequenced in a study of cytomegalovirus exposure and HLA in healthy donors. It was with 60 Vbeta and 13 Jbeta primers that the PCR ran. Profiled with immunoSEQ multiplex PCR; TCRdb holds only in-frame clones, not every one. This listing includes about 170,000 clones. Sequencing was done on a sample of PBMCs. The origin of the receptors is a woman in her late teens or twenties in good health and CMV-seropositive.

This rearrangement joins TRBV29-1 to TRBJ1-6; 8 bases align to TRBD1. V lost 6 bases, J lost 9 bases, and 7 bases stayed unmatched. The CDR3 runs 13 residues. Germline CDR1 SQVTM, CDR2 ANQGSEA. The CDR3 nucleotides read TGCAGCGTCTCCGGGACAGGAGGTTCACCCCTCCACTTT. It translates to CSVSGTGGSPLHF.

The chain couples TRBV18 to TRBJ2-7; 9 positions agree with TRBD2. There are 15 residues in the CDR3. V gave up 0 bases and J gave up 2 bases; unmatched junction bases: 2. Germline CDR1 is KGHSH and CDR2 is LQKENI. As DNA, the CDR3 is TGTGCCAGCTCACCACCTGCGGGGGGGCCCTACGAGCAGTACTTC. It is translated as CASSPPAGGPYEQYF.

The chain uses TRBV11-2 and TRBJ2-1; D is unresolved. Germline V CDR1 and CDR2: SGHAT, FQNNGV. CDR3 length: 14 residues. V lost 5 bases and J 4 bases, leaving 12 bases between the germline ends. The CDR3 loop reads CASSLINSYNEQFF. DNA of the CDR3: TGTGCCAGCAGCCTAATAAATAGTTACAATGAGCAGTTCTTC.

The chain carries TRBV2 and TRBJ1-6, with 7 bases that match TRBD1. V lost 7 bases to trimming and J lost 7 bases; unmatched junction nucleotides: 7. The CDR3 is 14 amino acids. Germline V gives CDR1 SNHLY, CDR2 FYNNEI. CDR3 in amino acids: CASNPGQTNSPLHF. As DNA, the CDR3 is TGTGCCAGCAACCCGGGACAGACCAATTCACCCCTCCACTTT.

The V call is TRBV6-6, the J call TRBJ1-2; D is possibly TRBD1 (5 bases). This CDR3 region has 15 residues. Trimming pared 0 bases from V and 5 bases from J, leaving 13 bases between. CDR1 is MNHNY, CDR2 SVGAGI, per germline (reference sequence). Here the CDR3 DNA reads TGTGCCAGCAGTTACTCGAACGGGGGAGCTTATGGCTACACCTTC. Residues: CASSYSNGGAYGYTF.

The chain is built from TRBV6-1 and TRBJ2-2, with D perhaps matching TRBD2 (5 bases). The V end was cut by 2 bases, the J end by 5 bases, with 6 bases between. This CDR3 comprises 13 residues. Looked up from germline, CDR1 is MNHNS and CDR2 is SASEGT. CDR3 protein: CASSESGTGELFF. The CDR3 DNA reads TGTGCCAGCAGTGAATCGGGAACCGGGGAGCTGTTTTTT.

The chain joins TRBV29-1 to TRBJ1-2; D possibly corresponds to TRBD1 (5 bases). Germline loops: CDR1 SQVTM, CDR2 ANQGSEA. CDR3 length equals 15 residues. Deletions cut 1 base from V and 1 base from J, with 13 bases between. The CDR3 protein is CSVEGRGKGNYGYTF. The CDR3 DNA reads TGCAGCGTTGAAGGGAGGGGCAAGGGTAACTATGGCTACACCTTC. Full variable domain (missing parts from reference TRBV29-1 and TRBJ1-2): SAVISQKPSRDICQRGTSLTIQCQVDSQVTMMFWYRQQPGQSLTLIATANQGSEATYESGFVIDKFPISRPNLTFSTLTVSNMSPEDSSIYLCSVEGRGKGNYGYTFGSGTRLTVV.

CDR3 in DNA: TGTGCCAGCAGCCCGGAGACAGGGACAGAGACCCAGTACTTC. It is translated as CASSPETGTETQYF. The chain carries TRBV5-4 and TRBJ2-5; TRBD1 matches 7 bases. Germline-derived CDR1 and CDR2 are SGHNT and YYREEE (reference sequence). The V segment lost 4 bases and the J segment 4 bases; nucleotides outside the gene matches: 7. This CDR3 has 14 amino acids.

The CDR3 spells CASGFQTGTGVHEQYF. The CDR3 DNA is TGTGCTAGTGGTTTTCAAACCGGGACAGGGGTCCACGAGCAGTACTTC. V and J are TRBV12-5 and TRBJ2-7; TRBD1 agrees at 10 bases. Germline V gene lookup returns CDR1 LGHNT and CDR2 FRNRAP. The J segment lost 5 bases and the V segment lost 3 bases, leaving 10 bases of the junction unmatched. The CDR3 spans 16 residues.

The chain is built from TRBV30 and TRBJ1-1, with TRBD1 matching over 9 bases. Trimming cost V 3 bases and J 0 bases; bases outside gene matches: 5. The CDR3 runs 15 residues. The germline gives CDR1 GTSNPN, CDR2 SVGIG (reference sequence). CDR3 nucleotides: TGTGCCTGGAGGCCCCGGGACAGGGTGAACACTGAAGCTTTCTTT. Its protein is CAWRPRDRVNTEAFF.

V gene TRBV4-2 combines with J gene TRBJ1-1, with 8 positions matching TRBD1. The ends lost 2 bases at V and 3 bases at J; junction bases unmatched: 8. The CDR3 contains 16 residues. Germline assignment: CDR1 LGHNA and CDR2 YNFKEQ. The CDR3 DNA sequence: TGTGCCAGCAGCCAACCGATACAGGGGGAGGACACTGAAGCTTTCTTT. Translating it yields CASSQPIQGEDTEAFF.

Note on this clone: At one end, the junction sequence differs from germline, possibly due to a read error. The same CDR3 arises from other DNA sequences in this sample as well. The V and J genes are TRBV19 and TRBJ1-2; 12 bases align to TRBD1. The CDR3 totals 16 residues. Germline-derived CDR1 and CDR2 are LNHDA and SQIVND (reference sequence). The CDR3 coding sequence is TGTGCCAGTAGTATCCGGGACAGGGGGCTAACCTATGGTTACACCTTC. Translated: CASSIRDRGLTYGYTF.

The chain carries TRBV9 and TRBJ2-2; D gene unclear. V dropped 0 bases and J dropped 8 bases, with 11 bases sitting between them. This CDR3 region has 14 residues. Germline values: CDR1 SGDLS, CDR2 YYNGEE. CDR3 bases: TGTGCCAGCAGCGTAGCGCCAGTCGGGGGGGAGCTGTTTTTT. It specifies CASSVAPVGGELFF.

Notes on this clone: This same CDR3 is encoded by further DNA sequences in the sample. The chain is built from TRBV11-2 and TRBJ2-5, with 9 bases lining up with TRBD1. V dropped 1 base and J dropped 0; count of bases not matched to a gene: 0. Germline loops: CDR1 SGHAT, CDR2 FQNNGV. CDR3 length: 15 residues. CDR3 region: CASSLGDRDQETQYF. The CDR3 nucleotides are TGTGCCAGCAGCTTAGGGGACAGGGACCAAGAGACCCAGTACTTC.

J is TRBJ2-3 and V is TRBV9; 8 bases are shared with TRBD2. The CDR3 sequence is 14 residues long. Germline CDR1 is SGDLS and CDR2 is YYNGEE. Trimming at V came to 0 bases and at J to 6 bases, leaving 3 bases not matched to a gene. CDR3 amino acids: CASSVDREGDTQYF. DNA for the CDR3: TGTGCCAGCAGCGTAGACCGGGAGGGGGATACGCAGTATTTT.

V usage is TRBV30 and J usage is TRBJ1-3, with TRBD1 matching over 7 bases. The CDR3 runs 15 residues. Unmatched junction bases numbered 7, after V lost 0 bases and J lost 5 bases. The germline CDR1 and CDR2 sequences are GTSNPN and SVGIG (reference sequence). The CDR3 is CAWSVYPGGRNTIYF. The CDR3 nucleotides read TGTGCCTGGAGTGTTTACCCAGGGGGTAGAAACACCATATATTTT.

DNA for the CDR3: TGTGCCTGGGACAGGGGTCTAACTAGCGCGAGCTCCTACGAGCAGTACTTC. Its protein is CAWDRGLTSASSYEQYF. The J gene is TRBJ2-7, the V gene TRBV30; perhaps TRBD1 as D (8 bases). The CDR3 is 17 amino acids. V was trimmed by 5 bases and J by 0 bases, leaving 23 bases between them. Germline lookup yields CDR1 GTSNPN and CDR2 SVGIG (reference sequence).

This CDR3 reads CAFDPGLIGQYF. DNA for the CDR3: TGTGCCTTCGATCCGGGACTAATCGGGCAGTACTTC. The gene calls are TRBV30 and TRBJ2-7; 7 bases match TRBD2. V shed 7 bases, J shed 9 bases, and the junction held 12 bases outside the gene matches. This CDR3 spans 12 amino acids. The V gene's germline CDR1 is GTSNPN and CDR2 SVGIG (reference sequence).

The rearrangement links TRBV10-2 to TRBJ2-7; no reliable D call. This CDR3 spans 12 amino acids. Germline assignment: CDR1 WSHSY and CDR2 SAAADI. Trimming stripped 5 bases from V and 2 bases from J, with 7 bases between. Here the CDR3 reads CASSQITYEQYF. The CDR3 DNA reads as TGCGCCAGCAGTCAGATAACCTACGAGCAGTACTTC.

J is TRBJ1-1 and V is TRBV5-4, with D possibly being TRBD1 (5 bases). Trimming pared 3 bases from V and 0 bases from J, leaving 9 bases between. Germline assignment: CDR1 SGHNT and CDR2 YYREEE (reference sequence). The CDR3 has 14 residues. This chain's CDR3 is CASSWEGMNTEAFF. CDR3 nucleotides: TGTGCCAGCAGCTGGGAGGGGATGAACACTGAAGCTTTCTTT. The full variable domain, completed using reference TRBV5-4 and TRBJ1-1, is ETGVTQSPTHLIKTRGQQVTLRCSSQSGHNTVSWYQQALGQGPQFIFQYYREEENGRGNFPPRFSGLQFPNYSSELNVNALELDDSALYLCASSWEGMNTEAFFGQGTRLTVV.

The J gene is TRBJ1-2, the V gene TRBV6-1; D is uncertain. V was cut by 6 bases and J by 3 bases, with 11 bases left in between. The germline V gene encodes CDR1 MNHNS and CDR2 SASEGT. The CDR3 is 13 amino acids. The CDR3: CASREGRDYGYTF. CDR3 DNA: TGTGCCAGCAGAGAGGGCAGAGACTATGGCTACACCTTC.